A selection of T cell receptor beta chains follows, all from one sample in a study of shared clonotypes between healthy human individuals. Measured with immunoSEQ multiplex PCR; TCRdb has only the in-frame clones, and not every one. The sample has about 2,100,000 clones; just over 90% are singletons. Sequencing input: naive CD8+ T cells from PBMCs. These receptors came from a young man in good health. Some clones in this sample may be carry-over from other donors' samples. CDR3s include the opening cysteine and the closing phenylalanine or tryptophan. The order of the fields is J gene, clone size, V gene, CDR3 protein. Clone size is stated in some rows and not others, as once, few, many or a class when expanded.

j_call: TRBJ1-5
clone_size: -
v_call: TRBV4-3
cdr3_aa: CASSQGGNQPQHF

j_call: TRBJ2-2
clone_size: -
v_call: TRBV7-3
cdr3_aa: CASSLGRGHTGELFF

j_call: TRBJ2-7
clone_size: -
v_call: TRBV7-9
cdr3_aa: CASSGFSGSPEQYF

j_call: TRBJ2-5
clone_size: once
v_call: TRBV5-4
cdr3_aa: CASSLWGSRGETQYF

j_call: TRBJ1-1
clone_size: -
v_call: TRBV5-5
cdr3_aa: CASSLGQVGTEAFF

j_call: TRBJ2-7
clone_size: -
v_call: TRBV28
cdr3_aa: CASSLRLAGNYEQYF

j_call: TRBJ1-2
clone_size: -
v_call: TRBV4-1
cdr3_aa: CASSPTGNGYTF

j_call: TRBJ2-1
clone_size: -
v_call: TRBV9
cdr3_aa: CASSGQRGWGEQFF

j_call: TRBJ2-1
clone_size: once
v_call: TRBV28
cdr3_aa: CASSQGQGYYNEQFF

j_call: TRBJ2-1
clone_size: -
v_call: TRBV9
cdr3_aa: CASSVVGREQFF

j_call: TRBJ2-1
clone_size: -
v_call: TRBV5-6
cdr3_aa: CASSFLSGYEQFF

j_call: TRBJ1-1
clone_size: -
v_call: TRBV29-1
cdr3_aa: CSVEVGTPDEAFF

j_call: TRBJ1-1
clone_size: -
v_call: TRBV2
cdr3_aa: CARGTDLNTEAFF

j_call: TRBJ2-3
clone_size: -
v_call: TRBV27
cdr3_aa: CATSGRETDTQYF

j_call: TRBJ2-1
clone_size: -
v_call: TRBV6-5
cdr3_aa: CASSYSEGNNEQFF

j_call: TRBJ1-2
clone_size: once
v_call: TRBV11-2
cdr3_aa: CASSSYNGINYGYTF

j_call: TRBJ1-1
clone_size: -
v_call: TRBV19
cdr3_aa: CASSPRGLGMGTEAFF

j_call: TRBJ1-5
clone_size: few
v_call: TRBV4-2
cdr3_aa: CASSQVVHQPQHF

j_call: TRBJ1-1
clone_size: -
v_call: TRBV10-3
cdr3_aa: CAISDLATGEAFF

j_call: TRBJ2-7
clone_size: -
v_call: TRBV9
cdr3_aa: CASSEGPASSYEQYF

j_call: TRBJ2-3
clone_size: -
v_call: TRBV19
cdr3_aa: CASSSRGRDTQYF

j_call: TRBJ1-3
clone_size: -
v_call: TRBV7-9
cdr3_aa: CASSSGGRLTGNTIYF

j_call: TRBJ2-5
clone_size: -
v_call: TRBV6-5
cdr3_aa: CASSYFSGSETQYF

j_call: TRBJ2-5
clone_size: once
v_call: TRBV13
cdr3_aa: CASTSQGQETQYF

j_call: TRBJ1-4
clone_size: -
v_call: TRBV27
cdr3_aa: CASSLSPRDRGELFF

j_call: TRBJ1-5
clone_size: -
v_call: TRBV27
cdr3_aa: CASSPRQGNQPQHF

j_call: TRBJ2-7
clone_size: -
v_call: TRBV19
cdr3_aa: CASSPSWGYEQYF

j_call: TRBJ2-3
clone_size: -
v_call: TRBV10-3
cdr3_aa: CAISDWRDWQYF

j_call: TRBJ1-5
clone_size: few
v_call: TRBV12-5
cdr3_aa: CASGLGGREPQHF

j_call: TRBJ2-7
clone_size: -
v_call: TRBV4-1
cdr3_aa: CASSRDGDPWGEQYF

j_call: TRBJ2-1
clone_size: -
v_call: TRBV7-9
cdr3_aa: CASSSNSGRITDEQFF

j_call: TRBJ2-2
clone_size: -
v_call: TRBV9
cdr3_aa: CASSVVRGLTGELFF

j_call: TRBJ1-1
clone_size: -
v_call: TRBV9
cdr3_aa: CASSSETIRTEAFF

j_call: TRBJ1-2
clone_size: -
v_call: TRBV15
cdr3_aa: CATSRDGRVPTPNYGYTF

j_call: TRBJ2-1
clone_size: -
v_call: TRBV7-8
cdr3_aa: CASSGVLAGVLDEQFF

j_call: TRBJ1-3
clone_size: once
v_call: TRBV28
cdr3_aa: CATDTPWGNTIYF

j_call: TRBJ2-5
clone_size: -
v_call: TRBV28
cdr3_aa: CASRNTKVSWETQYF

j_call: TRBJ1-5
clone_size: -
v_call: TRBV5-6
cdr3_aa: CASSSWYRDSNQPQHF

j_call: TRBJ2-7
clone_size: -
v_call: TRBV7-8
cdr3_aa: CASSPNEGPSSYEQYF

j_call: TRBJ2-7
clone_size: -
v_call: TRBV11-2
cdr3_aa: CASSLGPQRTPGMEQYF

j_call: TRBJ1-1
clone_size: -
v_call: TRBV29-1
cdr3_aa: CSVEGPAGAFF

j_call: TRBJ2-7
clone_size: -
v_call: TRBV27
cdr3_aa: CASSLVTSGRMSF

j_call: TRBJ2-1
clone_size: -
v_call: TRBV7-8
cdr3_aa: CASSVDVGLGVQNEQFF

j_call: TRBJ2-7
clone_size: -
v_call: TRBV5-1
cdr3_aa: CASSSWGGLAGEGTYEQYF

j_call: TRBJ2-1
clone_size: -
v_call: TRBV4-1
cdr3_aa: CASSIRGGLSYNEQFF

j_call: TRBJ1-2
clone_size: -
v_call: TRBV9
cdr3_aa: CASSRGRERPNYGYTF

j_call: TRBJ1-3
clone_size: -
v_call: TRBV19
cdr3_aa: CASSGGDSGNTIYF

j_call: TRBJ2-1
clone_size: once
v_call: TRBV6-1
cdr3_aa: CASSEAGGHEQFF

j_call: TRBJ2-2
clone_size: few
v_call: TRBV9
cdr3_aa: CASSVGGGTGELFF

j_call: TRBJ1-2
clone_size: -
v_call: TRBV29-1
cdr3_aa: CSVLGQYYGYTF

j_call: TRBJ2-1
clone_size: -
v_call: TRBV4-2
cdr3_aa: CASSLLVAGGNEQFF

j_call: TRBJ1-2
clone_size: -
v_call: TRBV10-3
cdr3_aa: CAISDIGQGRPFHYGYTF

j_call: TRBJ1-5
clone_size: -
v_call: TRBV7-9
cdr3_aa: CASSSGNQPQHF

j_call: TRBJ2-7
clone_size: -
v_call: TRBV5-6
cdr3_aa: CASSLGGTGGSSSYEQYF

j_call: TRBJ2-3
clone_size: -
v_call: TRBV28
cdr3_aa: CASSFLAGSSTDTQYF

j_call: TRBJ2-1
clone_size: -
v_call: TRBV9
cdr3_aa: CASSPNNNEQFF

j_call: TRBJ2-5
clone_size: -
v_call: TRBV13
cdr3_aa: CASSARGHWDQETQYF